These 17 T cell receptor beta chains came from one sample sequenced in a study of blood T cell repertoires in COVID-19 (dated by TCRdb to the early 2020s). The receptor library was made with the immunoSEQ multiplex PCR assay. Held by TCRdb, this immuneACCESS table contains in-frame sequences only and omits some clones. Under half of the omission traces to an unresolved V gene where checked; the cause of the rest is unknown. Recorded for this sample are fewer than 150,000 clones; 80% to 90% of them occurred a single time. The top ten clonotypes cover roughly 3.6% of the sample. Sequencing was done on a sample of peripheral blood. Receptors originate from a woman aged 55 to 70 with acute or convalescent COVID-19.

A remark on this clone: This sample also contains other DNA sequences that code for the same CDR3. CDR3 in DNA: TGTGCCAGCAGTGAACAGGGGGGAAATCAGCCCCAGCATTTT. Its protein is CASSEQGGNQPQHF. The genes are TRBV2 and TRBJ1-5; TRBD1 aligns across 7 bases. In germline, CDR1 is SNHLY, CDR2 FYNNEI. Trimming removed 2 bases from V and 4 bases from J; junction bases left unmatched: 2. The CDR3 extends over 14 amino acids.

DNA for the CDR3: TGTGCCAGGGGGACAGAAAAAGGGCCCCAGCATTTT. Translating gives CARGTEKGPQHF. The rearrangement uses TRBV2 and TRBJ1-5; 7 bases line up with TRBD1. In germline, CDR1 is SNHLY, CDR2 FYNNEI. This CDR3 contains 12 residues. V lost 9 bases, J lost 9 bases, and 8 bases stayed unmatched.

This sequence joins TRBV6-5 and TRBJ2-5; 8 bases align to TRBD1. Germline CDR1 is MNHEY and CDR2 is SVGAGI. Trimming cost V 1 base and J 2 bases; bases outside gene matches: 6. The CDR3 runs to 16 residues. This CDR3 is CASSYFGQGSQETQYF. In DNA form, the CDR3 reads TGTGCCAGCAGTTACTTCGGACAGGGAAGTCAAGAGACCCAGTACTTC.

V usage is TRBV27 and J usage is TRBJ2-5, with 8 bases aligning to TRBD2. Germline lookup yields CDR1 MNHEY and CDR2 SMNVEV (reference sequence). V dropped 3 bases and J dropped 5; count of bases not matched to a gene: 8. The CDR3 totals 15 residues. CDR3 in amino acids: CASSFGGRRAETQYF. In nucleotides, the CDR3 is TGTGCCAGCAGTTTTGGCGGGAGGCGGGCGGAGACCCAGTACTTC.

The J gene is TRBJ2-3, the V gene TRBV19; perhaps TRBD2 as D (5 bases). Looked up from germline, CDR1 is LNHDA and CDR2 is SQIVND (reference sequence). Deletions cut 3 bases from V and 4 bases from J, with 14 bases between. The CDR3 runs 15 residues. CDR3 in DNA: TGTGCCAGTAGTATGCGGGTTGGCACCGCAGATACGCAGTATTTT. Amino acid sequence: CASSMRVGTADTQYF.

This sequence joins TRBV9 and TRBJ1-2; 7 nucleotides align to TRBD1. V dropped 2 bases and J dropped 0; count of bases not matched to a gene: 4. The CDR3 consists of 15 residues. Germline CDR1 is SGDLS and CDR2 is YYNGEE. CDR3 coding DNA: TGTGCCAGCAGCGTTGGGACAGCAACTAACTATGGCTACACCTTC. Encoded protein: CASSVGTATNYGYTF.

J is TRBJ1-4 and V is TRBV5-1; perhaps TRBD1 as D (5 bases). The CDR3 is 15 amino acids. V was shortened by 5 bases and J by 5 bases, with 16 bases between the two germline ends. The germline CDR1 and CDR2 sequences are SGHRS and YFSETQ. The CDR3 sequence: CASSGNRNQNEKLFF. The CDR3 coding sequence is TGCGCCAGCAGTGGGAACAGGAACCAAAATGAAAAACTGTTTTTT. The complete variable domain, with remaining parts taken from reference TRBV5-1 and TRBJ1-4, reads KAGVTQTPRYLIKTRGQQVTLSCSPISGHRSVSWYQQTPGQGLQFLFEYFSETQRNKGNFPGRFSGRQFSNSRSEMNVSTLELGDSALYLCASSGNRNQNEKLFFGSGTQLSVL.

CDR3 sequence reads: CASSEGGGSSYEQYV. In DNA, the CDR3 is TGTGCCAGCAGTGAAGGGGGGGGCAGCTCCTACGAGCAGTACGTC. V gene TRBV6-1 combines with J gene TRBJ2-7; a possible D gene is TRBD2 (7 bases). This CDR3 is built from 15 residues. Trimming removed 1 base at V and 0 bases at J, with 10 bases between. Per the germline V gene, CDR1 is MNHNS and CDR2 is SASEGT.

The chain couples TRBV5-4 to TRBJ1-5; D gene unclear. V was cut by 0 bases and J by 2 bases, with 12 bases left in between. This CDR3 region has 16 residues. CDR1 is SGHNT and CDR2 is YYREEE in the germline V gene (reference sequence). The CDR3 sequence is CASSLEPGIGNQPQHF. The DNA for the CDR3 is TGTGCCAGCAGCTTGGAACCGGGGATTGGCAATCAGCCCCAGCATTTT. The full variable domain, rest sourced from reference TRBV5-4 and TRBJ1-5, is ETGVTQSPTHLIKTRGQQVTLRCSSQSGHNTVSWYQQALGQGPQFIFQYYREEENGRGNFPPRFSGLQFPNYSSELNVNALELDDSALYLCASSLEPGIGNQPQHFGDGTRLSIL.

The chain combines TRBV18 with TRBJ2-3, with 14 bases matching TRBD2. V shed 6 bases and J 6 bases; nucleotides not matched to a gene: 14. CDR1 and CDR2 from the germline V gene are KGHSH and LQKENI. The CDR3 length is 18 residues. Here the CDR3 reads CASSTTLLGLAGADTQYF. CDR3 in DNA: TGTGCCAGCTCGACTACCTTATTGGGACTAGCGGGAGCTGATACGCAGTATTTT.

The J gene is TRBJ1-3, the V gene TRBV28; the D gene is possibly TRBD1 (6 bases). The V gene's germline CDR1 is MDHEN and CDR2 SYDVKM. The CDR3 is 13 residues long. The V end lost 6 bases, the J end lost 5 bases, and 11 bases lay between the germline ends. The CDR3 coding sequence is TGTGCCAGCAGACAGGGAATTCGAAACACCATATATTTT. This encodes CASRQGIRNTIYF.

This rearrangement joins TRBV18 to TRBJ1-1; D not resolved. The V gene lost 2 bases and the J gene lost 3 bases, with 10 bases spanning the gap. In germline, CDR1 is KGHSH, CDR2 LQKENI. CDR3 size: 14 residues. Written as DNA, the CDR3 is TGTGCCAGCTCACCAGTACCTGCGTACACTGAAGCTTTCTTT. It codes for CASSPVPAYTEAFF.

The rearrangement uses TRBV7-2 and TRBJ2-1; TRBD2 is a possible D gene (6 bases). This CDR3 has 15 residues. Germline CDR1 reads SGHTA; CDR2 reads FQGNSA. The germline V and J ends were trimmed by 0 bases and 4 bases, with 10 bases remaining between them. The CDR3 here is CASSLAVGGYNEQFF. The CDR3, as DNA: TGTGCCAGCAGCTTAGCCGTGGGAGGATACAATGAGCAGTTCTTC. Combining the CDR3 with reference TRBV7-2 and TRBJ2-1 gives the whole variable domain GAGVSQSPSNKVTEKGKDVELRCDPISGHTALYWYRQSLGQGLEFLIYFQGNSAPDKSGLPSDRFSAERTGGSVSTLTIQRTQQEDSAVYLCASSLAVGGYNEQFFGPGTRLTVL.

V and J are TRBV7-9 and TRBJ1-5; no clear D. Germline CDR1 and CDR2: SEHNR and FQNEAQ (reference sequence). The CDR3 runs 14 residues. V lost 2 bases to trimming and J lost 7 bases, with 12 bases between them. CDR3 loop: CASSLLGPRQPQHF. The CDR3 nucleotides are TGTGCCAGCAGCTTACTTGGGCCCCGCCAGCCCCAGCATTTT. Combining the CDR3 with reference TRBV7-9 and TRBJ1-5 gives the whole variable domain DTGVSQNPRHKITKRGQNVTFRCDPISEHNRLYWYRQTLGQGPEFLTYFQNEAQLEKSRLLSDRFSAERPKGSFSTLEIQRTEQGDSAMYLCASSLLGPRQPQHFGDGTRLSIL.

This clone came up a few times. The V call is TRBV5-1, the J call TRBJ2-1; TRBD1 might be the D (6 bases). The CDR3 spans 14 residues. The V gene lost 4 bases and the J gene lost 7 bases, with 15 bases spanning the gap. Germline V gives CDR1 SGHRS, CDR2 YFSETQ. CDR3 in amino acids: CASSATGTRNEQFF. CDR3 bases: TGCGCCAGCAGCGCGACCGGGACAAGGAATGAGCAGTTCTTC.

The chain carries TRBV14 and TRBJ2-1, with 7 bases aligning to TRBD1. CDR1 is SGHDN and CDR2 is FVKESK in the germline V gene. The trim removed 4 bases at V and 6 bases at J, leaving 9 bases unmatched. This CDR3 has 15 amino acids. CDR3 coding DNA: TGTGCCAGCAGCCGCCTCGACAGGGTTGGCAATGAGCAGTTCTTC. This codes for CASSRLDRVGNEQFF.

CDR3 residues: CASSKADRTQIGANVLTF. CDR3 sequence (DNA): TGTGCCAGCAGCAAAGCCGATAGGACTCAAATTGGGGCCAACGTCCTGACTTTC. The chain employs TRBV21-1 and TRBJ2-6; TRBD2 was called by the table and not checked on the DNA. TRBV21-1 is described as a pseudogene. This CDR3 comprises 18 residues.